Listed here are 13 T cell receptor beta chains from one sample, sequenced in a study of cytomegalovirus exposure and HLA in healthy donors. Primers included in the PCR were 60 Vbeta and 13 Jbeta primers. The method was immunoSEQ multiplex PCR; TCRdb's version includes in-frame clones alone and lacks a portion of them. The sample includes some 90,000 clones, around 81% of them seen just once. Sequencing input: PBMCs. The receptor source for this set is a woman in her 70s in good health and CMV-seropositive.

Turning to this clone: Other DNA sequences in this specimen translate into the identical CDR3. The rearrangement uses TRBV5-1 and TRBJ1-2, with D possibly being TRBD1 (5 bases). V was pared by 5 bases and J by 0 bases, with 11 bases between. This CDR3 contains 14 residues. Germline-derived CDR1 and CDR2 are SGHRS and YFSETQ. CDR3 amino acids: CASSGDSSNYGYTF. In nucleotides, the CDR3 is TGCGCCAGCAGTGGAGACAGTTCTAACTATGGCTACACCTTC.

The V gene is TRBV2, the J gene TRBJ2-1, with 7 bases that match TRBD2. The CDR3 has 12 residues. Trimming took 5 bases from V and 5 from J; bases not matched to a gene: 0. Germline V gene lookup returns CDR1 SNHLY and CDR2 FYNNEI. DNA of the CDR3: TGTGCCAGCAGTAGCGGGAACAATGAGCAGTTCTTC. Translation: CASSSGNNEQFF.

A word on this clone: At one end the junction does not follow the germline gene, possibly because of a read error. This sequence joins TRBV13 and TRBJ1-1; D remains unclear. Germline V lookup: CDR1 PRHDT, CDR2 FYEKMQ (reference sequence). CDR3 length: 13 amino acids. CDR3 amino acids: CASTLPGYYEAFF. CDR3 coding DNA: TGTGCCAGCACCTTACCCGGCTACTATGAAGCTTTCTTT.

V usage is TRBV7-9 and J usage is TRBJ1-1; a possible D gene is TRBD1 (6 bases). Germline CDR1 reads SEHNR; CDR2 reads FQNEAQ (reference sequence). Trimming stripped 5 bases from V and 5 bases from J, with 21 bases between. This CDR3 is 16 amino acids long. CDR3 sequence reads: CASSRKTDNRGTEAFF. The CDR3 nucleotides read TGTGCCAGCAGCCGAAAAACGGACAATAGGGGGACTGAAGCTTTCTTT. The variable domain in full, with the rest retrieved from reference TRBV7-9 and TRBJ1-1, is DTGVSQNPRHKITKRGQNVTFRCDPISEHNRLYWYRQTLGQGPEFLTYFQNEAQLEKSRLLSDRFSAERPKGSFSTLEIQRTEQGDSAMYLCASSRKTDNRGTEAFFGQGTRLTVV.

In this sample, this clone turned up many times. The genes are TRBV29-1 and TRBJ1-4, with 7 nucleotides matching TRBD1. The V and J ends lost 6 bases and 8 bases, in that order; junction bases with no gene match: 9. The CDR3 spans 13 residues. CDR1 SQVTM and CDR2 ANQGSEA come from the germline V gene. The CDR3 spells CSVTTGVREKLFF. The CDR3 DNA reads as TGCAGCGTAACTACAGGGGTACGGGAAAAACTGTTTTTT.

CDR3 nucleotide sequence: TGTGCCAGCAGCTTATCATGGCTAGCCGTCGAGCAGTACTTC. This translates into CASSLSWLAVEQYF. The chain employs TRBV7-2 and TRBJ2-7; perhaps TRBD2 as D (5 bases). The CDR3 has 14 residues. Germline assignment: CDR1 SGHTA and CDR2 FQGNSA. Trimming left V 2 bases short and J 6 bases short, with 14 bases between.

The V call is TRBV7-2, the J call TRBJ2-5; 8 bases match TRBD2. Germline CDR1 SGHTA, CDR2 FQGNSA. This CDR3 spans 14 amino acids. J was trimmed by 5 bases and V by 2 bases; bases with no gene match: 4. The CDR3, as DNA: TGTGCCAGCAGCTTACCGGCTAGCGGGGAGACCCAGTACTTC. Protein product: CASSLPASGETQYF.

CDR3 DNA sequence: TGTGCCAGCAGGAGTAATGAAAAACTGTTTTTT. Its protein is CASRSNEKLFF. The chain recombines TRBV28 with TRBJ1-4; D is unclear. Between the trimmed V and J ends, which lost 6 bases and 4 bases, there was a span of 3 bases. The CDR3 sequence is 11 residues long. The germline gives CDR1 MDHEN, CDR2 SYDVKM.

This chain links TRBV10-1 with TRBJ2-1; possibly TRBD2 for D (7 bases). The CDR3 covers 15 residues. The V gene's germline CDR1 is WNHNN and CDR2 SYGVQD (reference sequence). With 2 bases removed from V and 9 bases from J, the gap between germline ends came to 17 bases. CDR3 sequence reads: CASSERGEGRAEQFF. The CDR3 coding sequence is TGCGCCAGCAGTGAGAGGGGGGAGGGCCGGGCTGAGCAGTTCTTC.

This clone was seen a few times. This chain uses TRBV4-2 with TRBJ1-5, with a tentative D call TRBD1 (6 bases). V was shortened by 3 bases and J by 0 bases, with 9 bases between the two germline ends. This CDR3 comprises 15 residues. Germline V gene sequence: CDR1 LGHNA, CDR2 YNFKEQ. CDR3 DNA: TGTGCCAGCAGCCAGGACAGTTATAGCAATCAGCCCCAGCATTTT. The encoded protein is CASSQDSYSNQPQHF.

This clone was seen only once. This chain uses TRBV28 with TRBJ2-5; a weak D match, TRBD2 (6 bases). The J call may be mistaken, given a closer DNA end match to TRBJ2-7. The CDR3 length is 15 residues. From germline, CDR1 is MDHEN and CDR2 SYDVKM. The CDR3 DNA sequence: TGTGCCAGCAGTCCCGGGGGTAGCGCCTACTACGAGCAGTACTTC. Residues: CASSPGGSAYYEQYF.

The V gene is TRBV19, the J gene TRBJ2-2, with D possibly being TRBD2 (6 bases). V gave up 3 bases and J gave up 7 bases, with 9 bases separating them. Germline-derived CDR1 and CDR2 are LNHDA and SQIVND (reference sequence). The CDR3 loop spans 13 amino acids. DNA of the CDR3: TGTGCCAGTAGTATCCTTAGCGGCGGGGAGCTGTTTTTT. This translates into CASSILSGGELFF.

The V and J genes are TRBV6-6 and TRBJ1-5; a possible D gene is TRBD1 (5 bases). The CDR3 has 16 amino acids. Germline lookup yields CDR1 MNHNY and CDR2 SVGAGI (reference sequence). V was cut by 3 bases and J by 0 bases, with 12 bases left in between. CDR3 protein: CASSYGRVNSNQPQHF. The CDR3 bases are TGTGCCAGCAGTTATGGCAGGGTAAATAGCAATCAGCCCCAGCATTTT.